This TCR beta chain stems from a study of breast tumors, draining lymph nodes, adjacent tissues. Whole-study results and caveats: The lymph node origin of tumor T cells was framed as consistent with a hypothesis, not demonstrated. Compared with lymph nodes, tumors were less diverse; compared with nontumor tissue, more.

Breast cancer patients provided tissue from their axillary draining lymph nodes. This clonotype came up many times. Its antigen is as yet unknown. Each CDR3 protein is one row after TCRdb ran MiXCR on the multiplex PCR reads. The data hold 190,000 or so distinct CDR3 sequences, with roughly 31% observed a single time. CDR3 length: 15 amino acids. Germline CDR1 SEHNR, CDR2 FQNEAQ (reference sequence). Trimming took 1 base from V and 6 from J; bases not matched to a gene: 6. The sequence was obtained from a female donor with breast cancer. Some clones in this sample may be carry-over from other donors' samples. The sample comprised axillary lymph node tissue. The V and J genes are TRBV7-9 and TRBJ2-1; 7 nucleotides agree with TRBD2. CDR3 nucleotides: TGTGCCAGCAGCTTAGGTGCTAGCGGCCCCAATGAGCAGTTCTTC. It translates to CASSLGASGPNEQFF.